One sample yielded the 16 T cell receptor beta chains listed below, sequenced in a study of cytotoxic CD8 clonotypes in ibrutinib-treated CLL. Only in-frame clones appear in the TCRdb table, and some are missing; sequencing was by immunoSEQ multiplex PCR. The sample consists of around 200,000 clones, roughly 65% of them appearing once. The sequencing used PBMCs, collected after 12 months of ibrutinib treatment. The receptors were gathered from a human donor with chronic lymphocytic leukemia.

The CDR3 here is CASSPPGWDRNTGELFF. CDR3 DNA sequence: TGTGCCAGCTCACCACCGGGCTGGGACAGGAACACCGGGGAGCTGTTTTTT. The genes are TRBV18 and TRBJ2-2, with TRBD1 matching 7 bases. The germline CDR1 and CDR2 sequences are KGHSH and LQKENI. Trimming cost V 0 bases and J 1 base; bases outside gene matches: 5. CDR3 length equals 17 residues. Filled out from reference TRBV18 and TRBJ2-2, the complete variable domain reads NAGVMQNPRHLVRRRGQEARLRCSPMKGHSHVYWYRQLPEEGLKFMVYLQKENIIDESGMPKERFSAEFPKEGPSILRIQQVVRGDSAAYFCASSPPGWDRNTGELFFGEGSRLTVL.

The CDR3 bases are TGTGCCAGCAGCGGGGTGGGTAGCGGTACAGATACGCAGTATTTT. Translated, it gives CASSGVGSGTDTQYF. The J gene is TRBJ2-3, the V gene TRBV5-6, with D perhaps matching TRBD2 (6 bases). Trimming took off 4 bases at V and 3 bases at J, with 15 bases between the two ends. CDR3 size: 15 residues. Germline CDR1 and CDR2: SGHDT and YYEEEE.

The rearrangement joins TRBV6-5 to TRBJ1-3; D is ambiguous. Trimming stripped 1 base from V and 4 bases from J, with 8 bases between. CDR1 MNHEY and CDR2 SVGAGI come from the germline V gene. The CDR3 totals 14 residues. DNA of the CDR3: TGTGCCAGCAGTTACTTGGCCGGGGGAAACACCATATATTTT. Protein: CASSYLAGGNTIYF.

This clone was recorded once. CDR3 sequence reads: CASSPVDRVSPDTQYF. CDR3 DNA sequence: TGCGCCAGCAGTCCCGTGGACAGGGTAAGCCCAGATACGCAGTATTTT. The gene calls are TRBV23-1 and TRBJ2-3, with 8 nucleotides matching TRBD1. TRBV23-1 is an ORF; its function is uncertain. This CDR3 has 16 residues. Germline trimming cut 4 bases from V and 4 bases from J; bases unmatched to any gene: 10.

The V and J genes are TRBV19 and TRBJ2-7; TRBD2 is a possible D gene (5 bases). The CDR3 runs to 15 residues. V was pared by 5 bases and J by 4 bases, with 18 bases between. Germline CDR1 LNHDA, CDR2 SQIVND (reference sequence). This CDR3 is CASSLRGGGGYEQYF. The CDR3, as DNA: TGTGCCAGTAGTTTGCGTGGTGGAGGTGGGTACGAGCAGTACTTC.

The chain employs TRBV9 and TRBJ2-7; 12 nucleotides match TRBD2. Germline CDR1 reads SGDLS; CDR2 reads YYNGEE. This CDR3 is built from 15 residues. J gave up 6 bases and V 4 bases, and 8 bases lay outside the gene matches. CDR3 residues: CASSRTSGVLGEQYF. In DNA form, the CDR3 reads TGTGCCAGCAGCAGGACTAGCGGGGTCCTGGGCGAGCAGTACTTC.

The gene calls are TRBV29-1 and TRBJ2-7; no clear D gene. V was pared by 1 base and J by 0 bases, with 10 bases between. This CDR3 comprises 14 residues. The germline CDR1 and CDR2 sequences are SQVTM and ANQGSEA. CDR3 nucleotides: TGCAGCGTTGAAGGTCGGGCCCCCTCCTACGAGCAGTACTTC. Amino acid sequence: CSVEGRAPSYEQYF.

This clone was recorded a few times. The chain combines TRBV10-1 with TRBJ1-1; D is unresolved. With 7 bases removed from V and 2 bases from J, the gap between germline ends came to 2 bases. The CDR3 covers 10 residues. CDR1 WNHNN and CDR2 SYGVQD come from the germline V gene (reference sequence). The CDR3 spells CASTNTEAFF. The CDR3 DNA reads TGCGCCAGCACAAACACTGAAGCTTTCTTT.

The genes are TRBV25-1 and TRBJ1-6, with D unclear. Germline V lookup: CDR1 MGHDK, CDR2 SYGVNS. Trimming left V 4 bases short and J 5 bases short, with 9 bases between. The CDR3 is 14 residues long. The CDR3 region is CASSAIRNNSPLHF. DNA of the CDR3: TGTGCCAGCAGTGCCATACGGAATAATTCACCCCTCCACTTT.

This clone was seen a few times. The gene calls are TRBV19 and TRBJ1-4, with D hard to call. Per germline, CDR1 LNHDA and CDR2 SQIVND (reference sequence). This CDR3 has 13 residues. The germline V and J ends were trimmed by 6 bases and 0 bases, with 5 bases remaining between them. CDR3 nucleotide sequence: TGTGCCAGTAGGAGGGCAACTAATGAAAAACTGTTTTTT. It is translated as CASRRATNEKLFF.

This clone was detected only once. The V call is TRBV27, the J call TRBJ2-4, with D tentatively TRBD2 (7 bases). The CDR3 totals 15 residues. V was clipped by 6 bases and J by 7 bases, with 19 bases between them. CDR1 and CDR2 (germline): MNHEY, SMNVEV (reference sequence). The CDR3 coding sequence is TGTGCCAGCAGGGGAGAGGGGGAGGGTCGGAACATTCAGTACTTC. Translating it yields CASRGEGEGRNIQYF.

In regard to this clone: A much larger clone sits a single nucleotide away, making a read error possible. V usage is TRBV5-6 and J usage is TRBJ2-3; 7 nucleotides agree with TRBD2. This CDR3 region has 14 residues. With 2 bases clipped from V and 6 bases from J, the junction kept 6 bases outside the gene matches. Germline CDR1 SGHDT, CDR2 YYEEEE. The DNA of the CDR3 is TGTGCCAGCAGCTTACTAGCGTTTACGGATACGCAGTATTTT. This gives the protein CASSLLAFTDTQYF.

This clone came up once. This sequence joins TRBV5-1 and TRBJ1-3, with 9 bases lining up with TRBD1. Germline CDR1 and CDR2: SGHRS and YFSETQ. CDR3 size: 14 residues. V dropped 4 bases and J dropped 8; count of bases not matched to a gene: 7. The CDR3: CASSQQGAKDTIYF. CDR3 DNA sequence: TGCGCCAGCAGCCAACAGGGGGCTAAAGACACCATATATTTT.

This clone was seen a handful of times. The genes are TRBV30 and TRBJ2-7; 11 nucleotides agree with TRBD2. Trimming cost V 1 base and J 4 bases; bases outside gene matches: 6. In germline, CDR1 is GTSNPN, CDR2 SVGIG (reference sequence). The CDR3 contains 15 residues. Here the CDR3 DNA reads TGTGCCTGGAGTGCCCTAGCGGGGGGAACGTACGAGCAGTACTTC. This sequence encodes CAWSALAGGTYEQYF.

This clone was seen a handful of times. The CDR3 DNA follows: TGCAGTGCTAGTTGGGACACTGAAGCTTTCTTT. Its protein is CSASWDTEAFF. The J gene is TRBJ1-1, the V gene TRBV20-1; D gene ambiguous. Per germline, CDR1 DFQATT and CDR2 SNEGSKA (reference sequence). V was trimmed by 3 bases and J by 3 bases, leaving 5 bases between them. This CDR3 is 11 amino acids long.

This chain connects TRBV30 to TRBJ1-6; a weak D match, TRBD1 (5 bases). This CDR3 is built from 13 residues. From germline, CDR1 is GTSNPN and CDR2 SVGIG (reference sequence). Trimming pared 1 base from V and 9 bases from J, leaving 10 bases between. The CDR3 DNA is TGTGCCTGGAGTGGTCAGGGCCCTTCACCCCTCCACTTT. Encoded protein: CAWSGQGPSPLHF.